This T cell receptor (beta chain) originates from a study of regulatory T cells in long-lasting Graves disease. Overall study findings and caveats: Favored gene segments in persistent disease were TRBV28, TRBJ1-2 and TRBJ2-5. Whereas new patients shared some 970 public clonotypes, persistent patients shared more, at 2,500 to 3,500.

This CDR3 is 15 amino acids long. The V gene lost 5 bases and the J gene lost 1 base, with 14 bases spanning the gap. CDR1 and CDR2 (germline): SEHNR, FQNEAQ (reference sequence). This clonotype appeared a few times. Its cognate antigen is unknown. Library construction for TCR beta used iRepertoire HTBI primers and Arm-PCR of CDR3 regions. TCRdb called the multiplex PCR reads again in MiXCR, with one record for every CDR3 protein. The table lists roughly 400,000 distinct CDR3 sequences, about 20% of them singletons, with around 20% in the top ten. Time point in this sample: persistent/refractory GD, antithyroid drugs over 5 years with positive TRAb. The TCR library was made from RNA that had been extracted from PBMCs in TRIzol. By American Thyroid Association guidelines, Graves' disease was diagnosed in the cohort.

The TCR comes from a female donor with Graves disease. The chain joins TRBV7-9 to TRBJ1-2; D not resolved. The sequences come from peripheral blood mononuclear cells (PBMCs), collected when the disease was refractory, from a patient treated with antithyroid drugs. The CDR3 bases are TGTGCCAGCAGCCCCACGGCTAATTTTAACTATGGCTACACCTTC. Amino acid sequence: CASSPTANFNYGYTF. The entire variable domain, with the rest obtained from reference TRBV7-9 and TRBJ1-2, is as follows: DTGVSQNPRHKITKRGQNVTFRCDPISEHNRLYWYRQTLGQGPEFLTYFQNEAQLEKSRLLSDRFSAERPKGSFSTLEIQRTEQGDSAMYLCASSPTANFNYGYTFGSGTRLTVV.